Listed below are T cell receptor beta chains from one sample, sequenced in a study of cytomegalovirus exposure and HLA in healthy donors. Repertoires were generated with immunoSEQ multiplex PCR, while TCRdb's copy carries only in-frame clones and drops some. The sample lists about 99,000 clones; about three quarters were seen once. Sequenced material: PBMCs. Source of these receptors: a man aged 60 to 75 in good health and CMV-seropositive. Each CDR3 is given with its conserved first and last residue. The D gene is left open where the match is weak. The size entry is marked missing in some rows and otherwise reads once, few, many or a size class.

>TRBD2|once|TRBV28|TRBJ2-1
TGTGCCAGCAGTGCCAGGCGGGGGATCTCCTACAATGAGCAGTTCTTC
CASSARRGISYNEQFF
>-|-|TRBV30|TRBJ2-7
TGTGCCTGGAGTCAGAACATCATCACGGGGGAGCAGTACTTC
CAWSQNIITGEQYF
>TRBD1|-|TRBV4-1|TRBJ1-5
TGCGCTCTAGCCTGGGACAGGGCCGCGAATCAGCCCCAGCATTTT
CALAWDRAANQPQHF
>-|-|TRBV9|TRBJ1-2
TGTGCCAGCACCTCGGGGGGGCGGCCCGGCTACACCTTC
CASTSGGRPGYTF
>TRBD1|-|TRBV29-1|TRBJ1-2
TGCAGCGTTGAGGGGACAGGCAAAAGGGGCTACACCTTC
CSVEGTGKRGYTF
>-|-|TRBV18|TRBJ1-5
TGTGCCAGCTCACCGCTAAGCCCAGGAAGTTATAGCAATCAGCCCCAGCATTTT
CASSPLSPGSYSNQPQHF
>TRBD1|-|TRBV5-1|TRBJ1-1
TGCGCCAGCAGCTCCAGGGGGCGCGTCACTGAAGCTTTCTTT
CASSSRGRVTEAFF
>-|few|TRBV29-1|TRBJ1-5
TGCAGCGTTGGGGCCAGGGATCAGCCCCAGCATTTT
CSVGARDQPQHF
>TRBD1|few|TRBV27|TRBJ1-2
TGTGCCAGCAGATACAGGGGAACGAGTGGCTACACCTTC
CASRYRGTSGYTF
>-|-|TRBV10-3|TRBJ1-2
TGTGCCATCAGTGAGTCCGGGACACCGAACTATGGCTACACCTTC
CAISESGTPNYGYTF
>TRBD2|few|TRBV5-1|TRBJ2-3
TGCGCCAGCAGCACACAAGCGGGGGGGCTAAATACGCAGTATTTT
CASSTQAGGLNTQYF
>-|few|TRBV7-9|TRBJ1-4
TGTGCCAGCAGCTATACAGGCTTCTCTAATGAAAAACTGTTTTTT
CASSYTGFSNEKLFF
>-|-|TRBV5-1|TRBJ2-5
TGCGCCAGCAGCGCCGGACACAATCAAGAGACCCAGTACTTC
CASSAGHNQETQYF
>TRBD1|-|TRBV29-1|TRBJ1-2
TGCAGCGTTGACACAGGGGGCGCCCCCCATGGCTACACCTTC
CSVDTGGAPHGYTF
>-|-|TRBV18|TRBJ2-1
TGTGCCAGCTCCCAGGCTCACGATGAGCAGTTCTTC
CASSQAHDEQFF
>TRBD1|-|TRBV7-2|TRBJ1-1
TGTGCCAGCAGCCCCCTAACAGGGGGGAACACTGAAGCTTTCTTT
CASSPLTGGNTEAFF
>-|-|TRBV7-2|TRBJ2-2
TGTGCCAGCAGCTTTTCCGGGACACTTACCGGGGAGCTGTTTTTT
CASSFSGTLTGELFF
>-|few|TRBV6-5|TRBJ2-2
TGTGCCAGCAGGTGGACAGTGAACACCGGGGAACTGTTTTTT
CASRWTVNTGELFF
>-|once|TRBV10-2|TRBJ2-7
TGCGCCAGCAGCCCCTCCTACGAGCAGTACTTC
CASSPSYEQYF
>TRBD1|few|TRBV7-9|TRBJ1-4
TGTGCCAGCAGCAGAATGGAGGGGGCTGAAAAACTGTTTTTT
CASSRMEGAEKLFF
>-|-|TRBV18|TRBJ2-5
TGTGCCAGCTCACCAAACAGGGCGGACCAAGAGACCCAGTACTTC
CASSPNRADQETQYF
>-|-|TRBV11-2|TRBJ1-1
TGTGCCAGCAGCCCGCTGGACAGTGCTTCGAACACTGAAGCTTTCTTT
CASSPLDSASNTEAFF
>-|-|TRBV30|TRBJ1-1
TGTGCCTGGAGTTTACAGGGTACTGAAGCTTTCTTT
CAWSLQGTEAFF
>-|-|TRBV5-1|TRBJ1-5
TGCGCCAGCAGCTTGGAGTCCTATACTCAGCCCCAGCATTTT
CASSLESYTQPQHF
>-|few|TRBV7-2|TRBJ2-7
TGTGCCAGCAGCTTCCTGGGGAGCTACGAGCAGTACTTC
CASSFLGSYEQYF
>TRBD1|-|TRBV27|TRBJ1-6
TGTGCCAGCAGTTCGGGACAGGGGGATAATTCACCCCTCCACTTT
CASSSGQGDNSPLHF
>-|-|TRBV6-1|TRBJ1-1
TGTGCCAGCAGTCGCCCCAATGGCCGGGCTGAAGCTTTCTTT
CASSRPNGRAEAFF
>TRBD2|-|TRBV2|TRBJ2-1
TGTGCCAGCTTAATTACGGGGGGTTCGGGCAATGAGCAGTTCTTC
CASLITGGSGNEQFF
>-|-|TRBV2|TRBJ1-5
TGTGCCAGCACGGGGGGGTCACAGCCCCAGCATTTT
CASTGGSQPQHF
>-|-|TRBV6-6|TRBJ1-2
TGTGCCAGCAGTATACCTGGCGGCTATGGCTACACCTTC
CASSIPGGYGYTF
>-|-|TRBV7-3|TRBJ2-7
TGTGCCAGCAGCCGAGGACTAACCTACGAGCAGTACTTC
CASSRGLTYEQYF
>TRBD1|once|TRBV18|TRBJ1-6
TGTGCCAGCTTCGACAGGGGGAATTCACCCCTCCACTTT
CASFDRGNSPLHF
>-|once|TRBV28|TRBJ2-3
TGTGCCAGCGCCGAACTTGGAAGACAGACAGATACGCAGTATTTT
CASAELGRQTDTQYF
>TRBD1|-|TRBV27|TRBJ1-2
TGTGCCAGCAGTCCCTCGACAGGGGGCCCCTATGGCTACACCTTC
CASSPSTGGPYGYTF
>-|once|TRBV7-9|TRBJ1-6
TGTGCCAGCAGCCCCCAAGGGGGAAGAGAATCACCCCTCCACTTT
CASSPQGGRESPLHF
>TRBD1|-|TRBV6-6|TRBJ1-4
TGTGCCAGCAGTACAGGGGATGAAAAACTGTTTTTT
CASSTGDEKLFF
>TRBD1|once|TRBV10-1|TRBJ1-6
TGCGCCAGCAGCGGCCTCGGGACAGGGGAAAATTCACCCCTCCACTTT
CASSGLGTGENSPLHF
>TRBD2|-|TRBV5-8|TRBJ2-1
TGTGCCAGCAGCCCCGGACTAGCACCCTACAATGAGCAGTTCTTC
CASSPGLAPYNEQFF
>TRBD2|-|TRBV4-1|TRBJ2-3
TGCGCCAGCAGCCAAGATGAGGCTAGCGGGTCAGATACGCAGTATTTT
CASSQDEASGSDTQYF
>-|-|TRBV11-1|TRBJ1-2
TGTGCCAGCAGCTTAGACGGGGGAGGCTATGGCTACACCTTC
CASSLDGGGYGYTF
>TRBD1|-|TRBV7-8|TRBJ1-5
TGTGCCAGCAGCTCTTCTGGACAGGGAGAACAGCCCCAGCATTTT
CASSSSGQGEQPQHF
>TRBD1|-|TRBV15|TRBJ1-4
TGTGCCACCAGCCCCCGACAGGGTTTTAATGAAAAACTGTTTTTT
CATSPRQGFNEKLFF